The present T cell receptor (beta chain) was sequenced within a study of T cells in women clearing cervical HPV infection. About the study: Blood came at first lesion visit for cases, post-clearance for controls.

Only in-frame clones appear in the TCRdb table, and some are missing; sequencing was by immunoSEQ multiplex PCR. The sample totals approximately 37,000 clones. The receptor comes from a woman aged 18 to 75 with a cervical HPV16 infection that either progressed to CIN3+ or cleared (not recorded which). Sequencing used blood buffy coat.

The part of the CDR3 DNA that was read is TGTGCCAGCAGTTCGACTCACGAG. This gives the protein CASSSTHE. The full CDR3 is CASSSTHEQYF. The rearrangement joins TRBV2 to TRBJ2-7, with D hard to call. With the read ending 3 residues before the CDR3 end, the germline J gene is used to fill in that end. Germline values: CDR1 SNHLY, CDR2 FYNNEI. V gave up 5 bases and J gave up 5 bases, with 7 bases separating them. This CDR3 region has 11 residues.